This T cell receptor beta chain was recovered during a study of blood T cell repertoires in COVID-19. The CDR3 sequence is 11 residues long. Germline V gene data show CDR1 as DFQATT and CDR2 as SNEGSKA (reference sequence). Between the trimmed V and J ends, which lost 5 bases and 6 bases, there was a span of 8 bases. Assay: immunoSEQ multiplex PCR; the TCRdb copy retains only in-frame clones and omits some. The sample holds roughly 230,000 clones, under 90% seen once. Source material: PBMCs or T cells enriched from blood (not recorded which). The receptor's source is a woman in her thirties with acute COVID-19. This chain links TRBV20-1 with TRBJ1-3, with D maybe TRBD1 (5 bases). The CDR3 nucleotides are TGCAGTGCTGGGGGGGAAAACACCATATATTTT. Translating gives CSAGGENTIYF.